The rows below give T cell receptor beta chains drawn from one sample of a study of blood T cell repertoires in COVID-19. The assay was immunoSEQ multiplex PCR, and TCRdb's table has in-frame clones only and misses some. The table shows approximately 300,000 clones, with 89% occurring only once. The sequencing input was peripheral blood. The source of these receptors is a young man who had recovered from COVID-19. Both conserved end residues are part of each CDR3. D genes are given only for firm matches. Clone size is given for some rows only: seen once, a few or many times, or a class if the clone is expanded.

D gene: -
clone size: -
J gene: TRBJ2-3
V gene: TRBV7-2
CDR3 DNA: TGTGCCAGCAGCAAATACACAGATACGCAGTATTTT
CDR3 protein: CASSKYTDTQYF

D gene: -
clone size: once
J gene: TRBJ1-3
V gene: TRBV25-1
CDR3 DNA: TGTGCCAGCACTGCCGGTCCCTCTGGAAACACCATATATTTT
CDR3 protein: CASTAGPSGNTIYF

D gene: TRBD1
clone size: once
J gene: TRBJ1-5
V gene: TRBV4-1
CDR3 DNA: TGCGCCAGCAGCCAAGATAGCGGGACAGGCAATCAGCCCCAGCATTTT
CDR3 protein: CASSQDSGTGNQPQHF

D gene: TRBD1
clone size: -
J gene: TRBJ1-6
V gene: TRBV7-9
CDR3 DNA: TGTGCCAGCAGCTCTACTTACAGGGGACCGCGGAATTCACCCCTCCACTTT
CDR3 protein: CASSSTYRGPRNSPLHF

D gene: TRBD1
clone size: once
J gene: TRBJ1-6
V gene: TRBV18
CDR3 DNA: TGTGCCAGCTCACCACCGAGCGGACAGGAGAATTCACCCCTCCACTTT
CDR3 protein: CASSPPSGQENSPLHF

D gene: TRBD2
clone size: -
J gene: TRBJ2-1
V gene: TRBV9
CDR3 DNA: TGTGCCAGCAGTCGGGCGGGGGGGCCCCACAATGAGCAGTTCTTC
CDR3 protein: CASSRAGGPHNEQFF

D gene: TRBD1
clone size: once
J gene: TRBJ2-7
V gene: TRBV4-1
CDR3 DNA: TGCGCCAGCAGCCAGGGTGAGGACAGGGGCTACGAGCAGTACTTC
CDR3 protein: CASSQGEDRGYEQYF

D gene: TRBD2
clone size: -
J gene: TRBJ2-5
V gene: TRBV5-1
CDR3 DNA: TGCGCCAGCAGCTTACGATCCCTAGCGGGGTGGGGAGAGACCCAGTACTTC
CDR3 protein: CASSLRSLAGWGETQYF

D gene: -
clone size: -
J gene: TRBJ2-3
V gene: TRBV29-1
CDR3 DNA: TGCAGCGAAGACAGACACACAGATACGCAGTATTTT
CDR3 protein: CSEDRHTDTQYF

D gene: -
clone size: -
J gene: TRBJ1-1
V gene: TRBV25-1
CDR3 DNA: TGTGCCAGCAGTGAATATCCGGGTTGGGACACTGAAGCTTTCTTT
CDR3 protein: CASSEYPGWDTEAFF

D gene: -
clone size: -
J gene: TRBJ2-6
V gene: TRBV5-1
CDR3 DNA: TGCGCCAGCAGCTTGTCTTCGACAGCTTTTAGCTCTGGGGCCAACGTCCTGACTTTC
CDR3 protein: CASSLSSTAFSSGANVLTF

D gene: TRBD1
clone size: -
J gene: TRBJ1-2
V gene: TRBV11-3
CDR3 DNA: TGTGCCAGCAGCTTCCGACAGGGGTACCATGGCTACACCTTC
CDR3 protein: CASSFRQGYHGYTF

D gene: TRBD2
clone size: -
J gene: TRBJ2-5
V gene: TRBV18
CDR3 DNA: TGTGCCAGCTCACCACCGGGAGGGCCAGGGGAGACCCAGTACTTC
CDR3 protein: CASSPPGGPGETQYF

D gene: -
clone size: -
J gene: TRBJ2-7
V gene: TRBV27
CDR3 DNA: TGTGCCAGCAGTTATGGACCTGGAGGGTACGAGCAGTACTTC
CDR3 protein: CASSYGPGGYEQYF

D gene: TRBD2
clone size: -
J gene: TRBJ2-7
V gene: TRBV4-2
CDR3 DNA: TGTGCCAGCAGTCAAGCGTACCCCTATGGACTAGCGGGACCCGTTTACGAGCAGTACTTC
CDR3 protein: CASSQAYPYGLAGPVYEQYF

D gene: TRBD2
clone size: -
J gene: TRBJ2-2
V gene: TRBV3-1/TRBV3-2
CDR3 DNA: TGTGCCAGCAGCCCCGGGACTAGCGGGGGGAACACCGGGGAGCTGTTTTTT
CDR3 protein: CASSPGTSGGNTGELFF

D gene: -
clone size: -
J gene: TRBJ1-5
V gene: TRBV7-9
CDR3 DNA: TGTGCCAGCAGCCCGACAGCTGATCAGCCCCAGCATTTT
CDR3 protein: CASSPTADQPQHF

D gene: -
clone size: -
J gene: TRBJ2-3
V gene: TRBV7-9
CDR3 DNA: TGTGCCAGCAGCTTAGGTCGGACAGATACGCAGTATTTT
CDR3 protein: CASSLGRTDTQYF

D gene: -
clone size: -
J gene: TRBJ2-7
V gene: TRBV20-1
CDR3 DNA: TGCAGTGCTAGTCTCCAGCGCGCCTACGAGCAGTACTTC
CDR3 protein: CSASLQRAYEQYF

D gene: TRBD1
clone size: once
J gene: TRBJ1-3
V gene: TRBV19
CDR3 DNA: TGTGCCAGTAGTATGGACAGGGCGGCTGGAAACACCATATATTTT
CDR3 protein: CASSMDRAAGNTIYF

D gene: -
clone size: -
J gene: TRBJ1-4
V gene: TRBV29-1
CDR3 DNA: TGCAGCGTTGTTGGGCAGGAGGGCGAAAAACTGTTTTTT
CDR3 protein: CSVVGQEGEKLFF

D gene: -
clone size: -
J gene: TRBJ1-3
V gene: TRBV6-5
CDR3 DNA: TGTGCCAGCAGTTACAGAGGGAGCTTCTCTGGAAACACCATATATTTT
CDR3 protein: CASSYRGSFSGNTIYF

D gene: -
clone size: few
J gene: TRBJ2-1
V gene: TRBV7-9
CDR3 DNA: TGTGCCAGCAGCTTAGCTTCTAGCCATGAGCAGTTCTTC
CDR3 protein: CASSLASSHEQFF

D gene: TRBD1
clone size: -
J gene: TRBJ1-2
V gene: TRBV10-3
CDR3 DNA: TGTGCCATCAGTCAGGGGGAGAATGGCTACACCTTC
CDR3 protein: CAISQGENGYTF

D gene: TRBD1
clone size: -
J gene: TRBJ1-1
V gene: TRBV19
CDR3 DNA: TGTGCCAGTAGTATAGAAGGACAGGGGCGAAACACTGAAGCTTTCTTT
CDR3 protein: CASSIEGQGRNTEAFF

D gene: TRBD1
clone size: -
J gene: TRBJ2-5
V gene: TRBV11-1
CDR3 DNA: TGTGCCAGCAGCTTACCTGGGACAGGGGGCCTGGAGACCCAGTACTTC
CDR3 protein: CASSLPGTGGLETQYF

D gene: -
clone size: -
J gene: TRBJ2-2
V gene: TRBV7-9
CDR3 DNA: TGTGCCAGCAGCTTACAGGGTTTCAAAGACACCGGGGAGCTGTTTTTT
CDR3 protein: CASSLQGFKDTGELFF

D gene: -
clone size: -
J gene: TRBJ1-2
V gene: TRBV4-1
CDR3 DNA: TGCGCCAGCAGCCCCCTAGGGGACTATGGCTACACCTTC
CDR3 protein: CASSPLGDYGYTF

D gene: TRBD2
clone size: -
J gene: TRBJ2-1
V gene: TRBV19
CDR3 DNA: TGTGCCAGTAGTTATTGGTCTAGCGGGATCAATGAGCAGTTCTTC
CDR3 protein: CASSYWSSGINEQFF

D gene: -
clone size: -
J gene: TRBJ2-1
V gene: TRBV5-1
CDR3 DNA: TGCGCCAGCAGCTTAAGGACCTCAGGGGCTACCTACAATGAGCAGTTCTTC
CDR3 protein: CASSLRTSGATYNEQFF

D gene: -
clone size: -
J gene: TRBJ1-6
V gene: TRBV3-1/TRBV3-2
CDR3 DNA: TGTGCCAGCAGCAGTAATGCAGGATTCGTTTCACCCCTCCACTTT
CDR3 protein: CASSSNAGFVSPLHF

D gene: -
clone size: -
J gene: TRBJ1-1
V gene: TRBV11-2
CDR3 DNA: TGTGCCAGCAGCTTAGGCAGGGTGAACACTGAAGCTTTCTTT
CDR3 protein: CASSLGRVNTEAFF

D gene: -
clone size: -
J gene: TRBJ1-2
V gene: TRBV7-2
CDR3 DNA: TGTGCCAGCAGCCCCCCCTTCCCCGGCAGGGGCTACACCTTC
CDR3 protein: CASSPPFPGRGYTF

D gene: TRBD2
clone size: -
J gene: TRBJ2-1
V gene: TRBV4-2
CDR3 DNA: TGTGCCAGCAGCCAAGCTTCGAGCGGGAGAATCATTCTGTACAATGAGCAGTTCTTC
CDR3 protein: CASSQASSGRIILYNEQFF

D gene: TRBD2
clone size: -
J gene: TRBJ2-1
V gene: TRBV6-1
CDR3 DNA: TGTGCCAGCAGTGAAGGGAGGGGAGCGGGAGGGTCCTACAATGAGCAGTTCTTC
CDR3 protein: CASSEGRGAGGSYNEQFF

D gene: -
clone size: -
J gene: TRBJ2-6
V gene: TRBV27
CDR3 DNA: TGTGCCAGCAGTTTATCCGCACAGGGCACCTCTGGGGCCAACGTCCTGACTTTC
CDR3 protein: CASSLSAQGTSGANVLTF

D gene: -
clone size: once
J gene: TRBJ1-5
V gene: TRBV6-2/TRBV6-3
CDR3 DNA: TGTGCCAGCAGCTCCTCGACTGCAAGCAATCAGCCCCAGCATTTT
CDR3 protein: CASSSSTASNQPQHF

D gene: TRBD1
clone size: -
J gene: TRBJ1-5
V gene: TRBV27
CDR3 DNA: TGTGCCAGTCGGACAGGGGGGTTCAATAGCAATCAGCCCCAGCATTTT
CDR3 protein: CASRTGGFNSNQPQHF

D gene: -
clone size: -
J gene: TRBJ1-2
V gene: TRBV11-2
CDR3 DNA: TGTGCCAGCAGCTTCGGGGAACCCTATGGCTACACCTTC
CDR3 protein: CASSFGEPYGYTF

D gene: TRBD2
clone size: -
J gene: TRBJ2-1
V gene: TRBV7-2
CDR3 DNA: TGTGCCAGCAGCCCTGTCGCGGGAGTGAGGTACAATGAGCAGTTCTTC
CDR3 protein: CASSPVAGVRYNEQFF